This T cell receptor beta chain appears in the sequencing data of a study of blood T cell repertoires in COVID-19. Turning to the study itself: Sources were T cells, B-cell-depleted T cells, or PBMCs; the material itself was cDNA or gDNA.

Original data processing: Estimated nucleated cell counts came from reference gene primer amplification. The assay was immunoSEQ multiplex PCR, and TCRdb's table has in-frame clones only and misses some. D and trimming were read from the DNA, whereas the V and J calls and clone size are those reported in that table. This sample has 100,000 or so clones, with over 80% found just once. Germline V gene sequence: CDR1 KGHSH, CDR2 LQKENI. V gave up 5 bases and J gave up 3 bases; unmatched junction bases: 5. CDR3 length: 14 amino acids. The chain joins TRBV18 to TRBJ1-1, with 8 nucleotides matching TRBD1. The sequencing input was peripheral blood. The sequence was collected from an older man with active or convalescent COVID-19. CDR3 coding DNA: TGTGCCAGCTCAGGGACAGGAGGGGACACTGAAGCTTTCTTT. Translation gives CASSGTGGDTEAFF.